Included here is one T cell receptor (beta chain) sequence, with context. Indicated treatment: oral pan-JAK inhibitor, 5-10 mg twice daily. Those with alopecia areata gave lesional scalp punch biopsies and peripheral blood. Separation by sorting yielded CD4+ and CD8+ T cells from PBMCs. This entry is derived from a study of CD8+ T cells in alopecia areata. The germline V gene encodes CDR1 SGHNT and CDR2 YYREEE (reference sequence). This CDR3 has 13 amino acids. V lost 6 bases to trimming and J lost 5 bases, with 14 bases between them. Following extraction, RNA underwent reverse transcription to cDNA, which served as the sequencing template. The method was immunoSEQ multiplex PCR; TCRdb's version includes in-frame clones alone and lacks a portion of them. The table lists hundreds of thousands of clones, around two fifths of them singletons.

The specimen comprised CD4+ T cells sorted from blood, sampled around week 34, from a patient treated with tofacitinib. The clonotype was recovered from a human donor with alopecia areata. The genes are TRBV5-4 and TRBJ2-5, with D tentatively TRBD1 (5 bases). CDR3 amino acids: CASTRGTSETQYF. CDR3 bases: TGTGCCAGCACAAGGGGCACGTCGGAGACCCAGTACTTC.